The clone carrying this TCR beta chain appeared once. Its antigen is as yet unknown. Fresh 10 ml peripheral blood yielded PBMCs. The sample originates from a study of T cells in Graves' hyperthyroidism and ophthalmopathy. Whole-study results and caveats: Researchers found most expanded thyroid clonotypes above 0.001 in blood as well.

Researchers amplified the TCR beta CDR3 regions from RNA transcripts. First-round RT-PCR of the TCR CDR3 relied on the HTBI primer set. TCRdb independently ran MiXCR on the multiplex PCR reads; one entry per CDR3 protein. The profile shows roughly 100,000 distinct CDR3 sequences, 45% to 50% of them singletons. The receptor's source is a man in his forties or fifties with Graves' hyperthyroidism. The sample was blood.

DNA of the CDR3: TGTGCCAGCAGTTTGCTAGGACTAGCGGGAGTGGGGACCGGGGAGCTGTTTTTT. Amino acid sequence: CASSLLGLAGVGTGELFF. The chain carries TRBV25-1 and TRBJ2-2, with 13 bases aligning to TRBD2. Looked up from germline, CDR1 is MGHDK and CDR2 is SYGVNS. There are 18 residues in the CDR3. Germline trimming cut 5 bases from V and 5 bases from J; bases unmatched to any gene: 11.